These 19 T cell receptor beta chains were all obtained from the same sample, sequenced in a study of blood T cell repertoires in COVID-19. Measured with immunoSEQ multiplex PCR; TCRdb has only the in-frame clones, and not every one. The sample consists of around 86,000 clones, more than 75% of them appearing once. Sample: peripheral blood. These receptor sequences come from a human donor with acute or convalescent COVID-19. The donor label of this sample is uncertain.

The V and J genes are TRBV13 and TRBJ2-7, with 9 bases matching TRBD1. Trimming took 5 bases from V and 2 from J; bases not matched to a gene: 4. CDR1 and CDR2 from the germline V gene are PRHDT and FYEKMQ (reference sequence). The CDR3 is 14 residues long. This CDR3 reads CASSNRGRAYEQYF. Written as DNA, the CDR3 is TGTGCCAGCAGCAACAGGGGGCGCGCCTACGAGCAGTACTTC.

This sequence joins TRBV12-3 or TRBV12-4 and TRBJ1-2; 7 bases line up with TRBD1. Germline trimming cut 6 bases from V and 5 bases from J; bases unmatched to any gene: 6. The CDR3 contains 13 residues. CDR3 sequence (DNA): TGTGCCAGCAGCCCCGCAGGGGGGTATGGCTACACCTTC. This codes for CASSPAGGYGYTF.

This clone was detected once. The chain employs TRBV11-2 and TRBJ2-1, with 8 nucleotides matching TRBD2. Germline CDR1 and CDR2: SGHAT and FQNNGV. V lost 5 bases, J lost 5 bases, and 8 bases stayed unmatched. The CDR3 runs to 15 residues. CDR3 residues: CASSNRTSRNNEQFF. CDR3 nucleotides: TGTGCCAGCAGCAACCGGACTAGCCGGAACAATGAGCAGTTCTTC.

This chain uses TRBV18 with TRBJ1-1; D gene unclear. The CDR3 spans 14 residues. Germline assignment: CDR1 KGHSH and CDR2 LQKENI. The V gene lost 4 bases and the J gene lost 0 bases, with 9 bases spanning the gap. The chain's CDR3 is CASSLDIMNTEAFF. In DNA form, the CDR3 reads TGTGCCAGCTCACTAGACATCATGAACACTGAAGCTTTCTTT.

In its sample, this clone was seen a few times. This sequence joins TRBV5-1 and TRBJ1-1; D is possibly TRBD1 (6 bases). The germline CDR1 and CDR2 sequences are SGHRS and YFSETQ. CDR3 length: 14 residues. Trimming removed 3 bases from V and 8 bases from J, with 17 bases in between. As DNA, the CDR3 is TGCGCCAGCAGCTCACAGGGTTTGGACGCGGAAGCTTTCTTT. It codes for CASSSQGLDAEAFF.

The V call is TRBV10-2, the J call TRBJ1-2, with 9 bases identical to TRBD1. V dropped 4 bases and J dropped 0; count of bases not matched to a gene: 15. The CDR3 runs 19 residues. CDR1 WSHSY and CDR2 SAAADI come from the germline V gene. The CDR3 sequence is CASSGGTGTGKRTNYGYTF. CDR3 nucleotide sequence: TGCGCCAGCAGTGGCGGCACCGGGACAGGGAAAAGAACTAACTATGGCTACACCTTC.

The rearrangement uses TRBV12-3 or TRBV12-4 and TRBJ2-3; perhaps TRBD2 as D (5 bases). V was trimmed by 2 bases and J by 6 bases, leaving 9 bases between them. The CDR3 extends over 13 amino acids. CDR3 sequence: CASSLIRGDTQYF. The CDR3, as DNA: TGTGCCAGCAGTTTAATCCGAGGGGATACGCAGTATTTT.

This chain uses TRBV19 with TRBJ1-2; tentative D call: TRBD1 (5 bases). Germline-derived CDR1 and CDR2 are LNHDA and SQIVND (reference sequence). Trimming pared 8 bases from V and 4 bases from J, leaving 17 bases between. The CDR3 is 14 amino acids. CDR3 residues: CASSSFTGGYGYTF. The DNA for the CDR3 is TGTGCCAGTTCCTCGTTCACAGGCGGCTATGGCTACACCTTC.

This chain joins TRBV7-3 and TRBJ1-1; the D gene is possibly TRBD1 (5 bases). Trimming removed 5 bases at V and 3 bases at J, with 13 bases between. The length of the CDR3 is 14 residues. Germline V gene sequence: CDR1 SGHTA, CDR2 FQGTGA. CDR3 sequence (DNA): TGTGCCAGCAGCCAAACGGGGGTGGACACTGAAGCTTTCTTT. As protein: CASSQTGVDTEAFF.

The rearrangement joins TRBV9 to TRBJ1-4; D gene unclear. Looked up from germline, CDR1 is SGDLS and CDR2 is YYNGEE. Trimming left V 1 base short and J 8 bases short, with 6 bases between. The CDR3 runs to 12 residues. CDR3 DNA: TGTGCCAGCAGCGTAACGGGGGAAAAACTGTTTTTT. The encoded protein is CASSVTGEKLFF.

The J gene is TRBJ1-2, the V gene TRBV29-1; 7 nucleotides agree with TRBD1. V gave up 5 bases and J gave up 7 bases; unmatched junction bases: 13. The CDR3 is 14 residues long. CDR1 SQVTM and CDR2 ANQGSEA come from the germline V gene. The CDR3 bases are TGCAGCGTTTCTTTAGTGTCAGGGGGTAGTGGCTACACCTTC. Translation gives CSVSLVSGGSGYTF.

The rearrangement uses TRBV19 and TRBJ1-5, with 8 positions matching TRBD1. V was clipped by 6 bases and J by 2 bases; unmatched bases: 12. The germline gives CDR1 LNHDA, CDR2 SQIVND (reference sequence). The CDR3 contains 17 residues. CDR3 in amino acids: CASSSSRGRWGNQPQHF. In DNA form, the CDR3 reads TGTGCCAGTAGCAGTTCCAGGGGGCGGTGGGGCAATCAGCCCCAGCATTTT.

V is TRBV5-4 and J is TRBJ1-2, with D maybe TRBD1 (6 bases). The germline gives CDR1 SGHNT, CDR2 YYREEE (reference sequence). The CDR3 runs to 15 residues. Trimming left V 0 bases short and J 2 bases short, with 11 bases between. The CDR3 protein is CASSLGGGVNYGYTF. The CDR3 coding sequence is TGTGCCAGCAGCTTGGGAGGGGGGGTCAACTATGGCTACACCTTC.

The chain recombines TRBV10-2 with TRBJ1-5; 9 bases line up with TRBD1. Trimming removed 5 bases from V and 6 bases from J; junction bases left unmatched: 5. CDR1 and CDR2 from the germline V gene are WSHSY and SAAADI. This CDR3 comprises 14 residues. The CDR3 sequence: CASSQTGGGQPQHF. DNA of the CDR3: TGCGCCAGCAGTCAGACAGGGGGAGGTCAGCCCCAGCATTTT.

This clone was detected once. V usage is TRBV9 and J usage is TRBJ2-5, with 8 bases matching TRBD2. The CDR3 has 15 amino acids. J gave up 5 bases and V 4 bases, and 10 bases lay outside the gene matches. Germline V gene data show CDR1 as SGDLS and CDR2 as YYNGEE. CDR3 sequence reads: CASSRTGGAAETQYF. The DNA for the CDR3 is TGTGCCAGCAGCCGGACGGGGGGGGCCGCTGAGACCCAGTACTTC.

This chain connects TRBV7-2 to TRBJ2-3, with D perhaps TRBD1 (6 bases). CDR3 length: 15 amino acids. V was trimmed by 0 bases and J by 4 bases, leaving 11 bases between them. Germline V gene data show CDR1 as SGHTA and CDR2 as FQGNSA. The CDR3 bases are TGTGCCAGCAGCTTAGCGGGCGCAGGGGCAGATACGCAGTATTTT. Its translation: CASSLAGAGADTQYF.

The chain employs TRBV24-1 and TRBJ2-1; 8 bases map to TRBD1. V gave up 4 bases and J gave up 5 bases; unmatched junction bases: 9. The length of the CDR3 is 16 residues. Germline CDR1 is KGHDR and CDR2 is SFDVKD. DNA for the CDR3: TGTGCCACCAGTGACCCCGACAGGGGCCTAGACAATGAGCAGTTCTTC. The encoded protein is CATSDPDRGLDNEQFF.

This clone has only a few counts. The CDR3 DNA reads as TGTGCCAGCAGAAGGGGGAATCAGCCCCAGCATTTT. Translation: CASRRGNQPQHF. The chain is built from TRBV27 and TRBJ1-5; D is perhaps TRBD1 (6 bases). CDR3 size: 12 residues. Per the germline V gene, CDR1 is MNHEY and CDR2 is SMNVEV (reference sequence). V lost 6 bases, J lost 4 bases, and 7 bases lay in between.

This chain uses TRBV10-3 with TRBJ2-1, with TRBD2 matching 11 bases. This CDR3 comprises 19 residues. Losses at the gene ends were 0 bases for V and 4 bases for J; bases not matched to a gene: 11. The V gene's germline CDR1 is ENHRY and CDR2 SYGVKD. Here the CDR3 reads CAISESGTSGNYPYNEQFF. The CDR3, as DNA: TGTGCCATCAGTGAGTCCGGGACTAGCGGAAATTACCCGTACAATGAGCAGTTCTTC.